These 4 T cell receptor beta chains originate from one sample sequenced in a study of Tregs in tolerant kidney transplant recipients. Here immunoSEQ multiplex PCR was the method, and the copy in TCRdb shows in-frame clones only, minus some. The repertoire table contains around 30,000 clones. Related graft donors supplied nonmyeloablative bone marrow transplants, and mixed chimerism was transient. Sequenced here: CD4+ T cells from blood (PBMCs), sampled 24 months after the transplant. These receptors were taken from a human patient who received a combined kidney and bone marrow transplant. A subset of T cells may come from the graft donor.

A note on this clone: The CDR3 goes on 3 residues after the read ends, and that part is filled in from the germline J gene. The gene calls are TRBV19 and TRBJ2-1; TRBD2 aligns across 7 bases. CDR1 and CDR2 (germline): LNHDA, SQIVND (reference sequence). The CDR3 covers 15 residues. The ends lost 3 bases at V and 6 bases at J; junction bases unmatched: 8. CDR3 sequence: CASSILGLDINEQFF. The CDR3 bases that were read are TGTGCCAGTAGTATCTTAGGACTAGACATCAATGAG.

In regard to this clone: The read terminates 3 residues ahead of where the CDR3 ends, so the germline J gene completes it. This rearrangement joins TRBV10-2 to TRBJ2-3; 7 positions match TRBD1. Losses at the gene ends were 7 bases for V and 3 bases for J; bases not matched to a gene: 10. The CDR3 sequence is 15 residues long. Germline V gene sequence: CDR1 WSHSY, CDR2 SAAADI. CDR3 bases read: TGCGCCAGCACCCTGGGCCAGGGACAGACAGATACG. This encodes CASTLGQGQTDT. The entire CDR3 protein reads CASTLGQGQTDTQYF.

A remark on this clone: Sequencing ends 3 residues short of the CDR3 end; the germline J gene provides the rest. V and J are TRBV18 and TRBJ2-7; TRBD1 matches 8 bases. The CDR3 is made up of 14 amino acids. The germline gives CDR1 KGHSH, CDR2 LQKENI. Trimming removed 2 bases from V and 3 bases from J; junction bases left unmatched: 3. The CDR3 sequence is CASSPRDRGYEQYF. CDR3 bases read: TGTGCCAGCTCACCAAGAGACAGGGGCTACGAG.

A word on this clone: The read terminates 3 residues ahead of where the CDR3 ends, so the germline J gene completes it. This chain joins TRBV20-1 and TRBJ2-1, with TRBD2 matching 9 bases. The CDR3 has 15 amino acids. With V trimmed by 6 bases and J by 2 bases, 8 bases remained unmatched. Germline V gene data show CDR1 as DFQATT and CDR2 as SNEGSKA (reference sequence). CDR3 in amino acids: CSAPRTSVPYNEQFF. The sequenced CDR3 bases are TGCAGTGCCCCCAGGACTAGCGTCCCCTACAATGAG.